This passage covers 14 T cell receptor beta chains from one sample sequenced in a study of cytomegalovirus exposure and HLA in healthy donors. Vbeta (60) and Jbeta (13) primers were used in the PCR. The assay was immunoSEQ multiplex PCR, and TCRdb's table has in-frame clones only and misses some. The sample's table shows over 100,000 clones. Input material: PBMCs. The receptors stem from a man between 18 and 35 years old in good health and CMV-seronegative.

This sequence joins TRBV9 and TRBJ2-7; 8 nucleotides match TRBD1. Germline CDR1 is SGDLS and CDR2 is YYNGEE. This CDR3 has 14 residues. With V trimmed by 4 bases and J by 1 base, 4 bases remained unmatched. CDR3: CASSPRQGSYEQYF. The CDR3 coding sequence is TGTGCCAGCAGCCCTAGACAGGGGTCCTACGAGCAGTACTTC. The variable domain in full, completed from reference TRBV9 and TRBJ2-7, reads DSGVTQTPKHLITATGQRVTLRCSPRSGDLSVYWYQQSLDQGLQFLIQYYNGEERAKGNILERFSAQQFPDLHSELNLSSLELGDSALYFCASSPRQGSYEQYFGPGTRLTVT.

The rearrangement links TRBV4-1 to TRBJ2-5; 9 nucleotides align to TRBD1. This CDR3 has 17 amino acids. Germline V gives CDR1 MGHRA, CDR2 YSYEKL. Trimming cost V 0 bases and J 6 bases; bases outside gene matches: 11. The CDR3 nucleotides read TGCGCCAGCAGCCAAGACGTGGCACAGGGGGCAAGAAAGACCCAGTACTTC. This translates into CASSQDVAQGARKTQYF.

This sequence joins TRBV4-3 and TRBJ1-3; tentatively, D is TRBD1 (6 bases). This CDR3 region has 13 residues. V shed 3 bases and J shed 4 bases, with 7 bases lying between them. In germline, CDR1 is LGHNA, CDR2 YSLEER. CDR3 DNA sequence: TGCGCCAGCAGCCAGGGGGCCGGAAACACCATATATTTT. This encodes CASSQGAGNTIYF.

This chain uses TRBV7-8 with TRBJ1-3; no clear D gene. The CDR3 is 15 residues long. Trimming left V 2 bases short and J 0 bases short, with 8 bases between. CDR1 and CDR2 (germline): SGHVS, FQNEAQ. CDR3 protein: CASSLWEDSGNTIYF. CDR3 nucleotide sequence: TGTGCCAGCAGCTTATGGGAGGACTCTGGAAACACCATATATTTT.

The chain carries TRBV28 and TRBJ2-1; 13 nucleotides match TRBD2. V lost 7 bases, J lost 3 bases, and 9 bases stayed unmatched. Germline CDR1 and CDR2: MDHEN and SYDVKM. The CDR3 runs to 17 residues. The CDR3 loop is CASIPPGLAGDYNEQFF. The DNA for the CDR3 is TGTGCCAGCATCCCGCCCGGACTAGCGGGGGACTACAATGAGCAGTTCTTC.

About this clone itself: A junction boundary mismatches the germline segment, possibly from a read error. This sequence joins TRBV5-1 and TRBJ2-5, with TRBD2 as a possible D gene (5 bases). The length of the CDR3 is 12 residues. From germline, CDR1 is SGHRS and CDR2 YFSETQ. CDR3: CASSLGGPYPDF. Here the CDR3 DNA reads TGCGCCAGCAGCTTGGGAGGGCCCTATCCGGACTTC.

This clone ranks as medium-sized in terms of frequency. J is TRBJ2-3 and V is TRBV6-4, with D perhaps matching TRBD2 (6 bases). The CDR3 sequence is 15 residues long. Germline CDR1 MRHNA, CDR2 SNTAGT. The V end was cut by 4 bases, the J end by 6 bases, with 17 bases between. In nucleotides, the CDR3 is TGTGCCAGCAGTGCAGGGACGGGAGCGGCCGATACGCAGTATTTT. Protein product: CASSAGTGAADTQYF.

J is TRBJ2-7 and V is TRBV15; TRBD1 matches at 12 bases. CDR3 length equals 15 residues. Germline lookup yields CDR1 LNHNV and CDR2 YYDKDF (reference sequence). J lost 3 bases, V lost 5 bases, and 5 bases had no gene match. CDR3 loop: CATSEGQGAYYEQYF. DNA of the CDR3: TGTGCCACCAGCGAGGGACAGGGGGCATACTACGAGCAGTACTTC.

The chain carries TRBV23-1 and TRBJ2-4; perhaps TRBD2 as D (6 bases). TRBV23-1 carries the ORF label, with uncertain function. The CDR3 loop spans 17 amino acids. Trimming left V 6 bases short and J 1 base short, with 19 bases between. The CDR3 region is CASRPNWKRAAKNIQYF. CDR3 nucleotide sequence: TGCGCCAGCAGGCCGAACTGGAAGCGGGCGGCCAAAAACATTCAGTACTTC.

The chain employs TRBV4-1 and TRBJ2-7, with a tentative D call TRBD1 (6 bases). Germline values: CDR1 MGHRA, CDR2 YSYEKL. V gave up 1 base and J gave up 0 bases, with 10 bases separating them. CDR3 size: 15 residues. CDR3 protein: CASSQGQVSSYEQYF. As DNA, the CDR3 is TGCGCCAGCAGCCAAGGACAGGTGAGCTCCTACGAGCAGTACTTC.

This sequence joins TRBV30 and TRBJ1-1; 9 bases are a match to TRBD1. Per the germline V gene, CDR1 is GTSNPN and CDR2 is SVGIG (reference sequence). V was clipped by 3 bases and J by 1 base; unmatched bases: 6. The CDR3 length is 15 residues. Here the CDR3 DNA reads TGTGCCTGGAGGCAAGGGGACAGGGCGAACACTGAAGCTTTCTTT. Its protein is CAWRQGDRANTEAFF.

The J gene is TRBJ2-5, the V gene TRBV5-1, with a weak D call TRBD2 (6 bases). The DNA end lines up better with TRBJ2-7; the J call may be wrong. CDR3 length: 14 amino acids. Germline V lookup: CDR1 SGHRS, CDR2 YFSETQ. The CDR3 region is CASSSQTSRGEQYF. The DNA of the CDR3 is TGCGCCAGCAGTAGTCAAACCTCGCGGGGCGAGCAGTACTTC.

The chain joins TRBV9 to TRBJ2-7, with 9 positions matching TRBD1. Germline CDR1 and CDR2: SGDLS and YYNGEE. CDR3 size: 15 residues. The ends lost 3 bases at V and 6 bases at J; junction bases unmatched: 10. The CDR3 region is CASSELGQGPTEQYF. The CDR3 bases are TGTGCCAGCAGCGAACTGGGACAGGGTCCCACCGAGCAGTACTTC.

The V gene is TRBV4-3, the J gene TRBJ2-3, with 9 bases matching TRBD2. Germline V gene lookup returns CDR1 LGHNA and CDR2 YSLEER. This CDR3 spans 15 amino acids. V trimming: 0 bases; J trimming: 10 bases; junction bases outside the gene matches: 8. The CDR3 DNA reads TGCGCCAGCAGCCAAGATAGGAGCGGGAGGACGGCGCAGTATTTT. Translation gives CASSQDRSGRTAQYF.